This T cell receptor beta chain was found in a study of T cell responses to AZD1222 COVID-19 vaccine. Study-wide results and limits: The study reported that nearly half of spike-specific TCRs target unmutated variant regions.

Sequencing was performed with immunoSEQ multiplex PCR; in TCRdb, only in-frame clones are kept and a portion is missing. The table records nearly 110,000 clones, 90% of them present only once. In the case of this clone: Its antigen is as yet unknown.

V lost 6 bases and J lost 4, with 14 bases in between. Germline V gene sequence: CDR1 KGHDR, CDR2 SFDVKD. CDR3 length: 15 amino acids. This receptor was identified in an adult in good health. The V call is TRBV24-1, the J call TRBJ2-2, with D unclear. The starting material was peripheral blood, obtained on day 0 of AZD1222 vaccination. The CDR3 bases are TGTGCCACCAGTTCCAGATTAAGGGTCACCGGGGAGCTGTTTTTT. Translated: CATSSRLRVTGELFF.